These 21 T cell receptor beta chains came from one sample sequenced in a study of blood T cells in healthy people across ages. Primers used in a second PCR of roughly 7 to 12 cycles were a sample-barcoded 5' primer and a J-beta primer mix. MiXCR, run by TCRdb on the 5' RACE reads, gives a single entry per CDR3 protein. The sample has 790,000 or so distinct CDR3 sequences, about 42% seen once. Sequencing used blood. All receptors come from an elderly man in good health.

This chain uses TRBV12-3 or TRBV12-4 with TRBJ2-3; no clear D gene. V was pared by 4 bases and J by 0 bases, with 14 bases between. The CDR3 totals 16 residues. The CDR3 bases are TGTGCCAGCAGTTGGAAGACCTTTGGAAGCACAGATACGCAGTATTTT. It encodes CASSWKTFGSTDTQYF.

This chain connects TRBV20-1 to TRBJ2-7, with TRBD2 matching 10 bases. The end of the DNA is better explained by TRBJ2-5, so the J call may be wrong. This CDR3 is 14 amino acids long. Germline V gene sequence: CDR1 DFQATT, CDR2 SNEGSKA (reference sequence). The CDR3 DNA is TGCAGTGCCCTCCGGACTAGCGGCCTGCAGACCCAGTACTTC. It yields the protein CSALRTSGLQTQYF.

In nucleotides, the CDR3 is TGTGCCAGCAGACAGGACAGTTCCTACAATGAGCAGTTCTTC. Its protein product is CASRQDSSYNEQFF. The chain couples TRBV28 to TRBJ2-1, with TRBD1 as a possible D gene (6 bases). The germline CDR1 and CDR2 sequences are MDHEN and SYDVKM. The CDR3 runs 14 residues. V lost 6 bases, J lost 1 base, and 10 bases lay in between.

This clonotype occurred a few times. The chain is built from TRBV7-3 and TRBJ2-1; D is perhaps TRBD2 (6 bases). The V and J ends lost 3 bases and 5 bases respectively, with 14 bases between them. Germline values: CDR1 SGHTA, CDR2 FQGTGA. The CDR3 contains 15 residues. The CDR3 reads CASSFGPGVDNEQFF. CDR3 nucleotides: TGTGCCAGCAGCTTTGGGCCGGGAGTAGACAATGAGCAGTTCTTC.

V and J are TRBV29-1 and TRBJ2-5, with TRBD1 matching over 11 bases. The length of the CDR3 is 13 residues. Germline V gives CDR1 SQVTM, CDR2 ANQGSEA. The V and J ends lost 4 bases and 6 bases, in that order; junction bases with no gene match: 4. This CDR3 is CSVGGTGGKTQYF. CDR3 DNA: TGCAGCGTTGGGGGGACAGGGGGAAAGACCCAGTACTTC.

The chain couples TRBV28 to TRBJ1-2; perhaps TRBD1 as D (5 bases). The CDR3 sequence is 14 residues long. The V gene's germline CDR1 is MDHEN and CDR2 SYDVKM. Deletions cut 2 bases from V and 4 bases from J, with 11 bases between. DNA for the CDR3: TGTGCCAGCAGTTTACAGGGAGTGTTCTATGGCTACACCTTC. Translation: CASSLQGVFYGYTF.

The CDR3 DNA is TGCAGCGTTGACCAGCGGGAGGAACGCGCAACAGATACGCAGTATTTT. Its protein is CSVDQREERATDTQYF. The chain has TRBV29-1 and TRBJ2-3; 9 bases fit TRBD2. The CDR3 consists of 16 residues. CDR1 and CDR2 (germline): SQVTM, ANQGSEA. Trimming took 3 bases from V and 3 from J; bases not matched to a gene: 10.

The sample holds a few counts of this clonotype. The chain employs TRBV4-1 and TRBJ2-3; D remains ambiguous. Trimming removed 1 base from V and 0 bases from J, with 11 bases in between. Germline V gene lookup returns CDR1 MGHRA and CDR2 YSYEKL. The CDR3 contains 16 residues. CDR3 residues: CASSQVYGGSTDTQYF. The CDR3 DNA follows: TGCGCCAGCAGCCAAGTGTATGGTGGGAGCACAGATACGCAGTATTTT.

The J gene is TRBJ2-5, the V gene TRBV15; TRBD2 matches 13 bases. After removal of 6 bases from V and 5 bases from J, the junction contained 6 bases not matched to a gene. The CDR3 has 15 amino acids. Germline assignment: CDR1 LNHNV and CDR2 YYDKDF (reference sequence). CDR3 DNA: TGTGCCACCAGTCTACTAGCGGGAGGGCCGGAGACCCAGTACTTC. Translated, it gives CATSLLAGGPETQYF.

V is TRBV4-1 and J is TRBJ1-2, with no clear D. The length of the CDR3 is 13 residues. Germline V gene sequence: CDR1 MGHRA, CDR2 YSYEKL. V lost 3 bases, J lost 2 bases, and 7 bases lay in between. The CDR3 sequence: CASSHAANYGYTF. The CDR3 nucleotides read TGCGCCAGCAGCCACGCGGCAAACTATGGCTACACCTTC.

A single count supports this clonotype. The rearrangement links TRBV29-1 to TRBJ1-1; D unclear. Per the germline V gene, CDR1 is SQVTM and CDR2 is ANQGSEA. The CDR3 is made up of 14 amino acids. Between the trimmed V and J ends, which lost 6 bases and 1 base, there was a span of 15 bases. The CDR3 here is CSVFRGNRNTEAFF. DNA for the CDR3: TGCAGCGTCTTTCGAGGGAATCGGAACACTGAAGCTTTCTTT.

The chain uses TRBV27 and TRBJ2-1; D is possibly TRBD2 (7 bases). Germline V CDR1 and CDR2: MNHEY, SMNVEV (reference sequence). The V and J ends lost 2 bases and 6 bases respectively, with 14 bases between them. This CDR3 is 15 amino acids long. In DNA form, the CDR3 reads TGTGCCAGCAGTTTAGGGCGGGGGCGGGGCAATGAGCAGTTCTTC. It translates to CASSLGRGRGNEQFF.

This clonotype was picked up many times. The chain joins TRBV29-1 to TRBJ2-5; D remains unclear. The CDR3 sequence is 12 residues long. Germline loops: CDR1 SQVTM, CDR2 ANQGSEA. V was trimmed by 7 bases and J by 5 bases, leaving 14 bases between them. CDR3 sequence: CSARVSRETQYF. CDR3 sequence (DNA): TGCAGCGCAAGGGTTTCGAGGGAGACCCAGTACTTC. Using reference TRBV29-1 and TRBJ2-5 for the parts outside the CDR3, the full variable domain is SAVISQKPSRDICQRGTSLTIQCQVDSQVTMMFWYRQQPGQSLTLIATANQGSEATYESGFVIDKFPISRPNLTFSTLTVSNMSPEDSSIYLCSARVSRETQYFGPGTRLLVL.

This clonotype was recorded at least ten times. This rearrangement joins TRBV6-1 to TRBJ2-7; D call uncertain. CDR3 length: 14 amino acids. Germline V gene lookup returns CDR1 MNHNS and CDR2 SASEGT. V dropped 1 base and J dropped 6 bases, with 13 bases sitting between them. CDR3 DNA: TGTGCCAGCAGTGAAGTAGGCCCTATCGGCGAGCAGTACTTC. Translating gives CASSEVGPIGEQYF.

A note on this clonotype: The conserved final phenylalanine or tryptophan is absent from the CDR3, which likely points to a read error. The chain links TRBV5-1 to TRBJ2-1; TRBD1 aligns across 7 bases. Trimming at V came to 5 bases and at J to 1 base, leaving 21 bases not matched to a gene. Germline CDR1 is SGHRS and CDR2 is YFSETQ. CDR3 length: 20 residues. CDR3: CASSRNDRELVAGSYNEQFI. CDR3 in DNA: TGCGCCAGCAGTCGGAATGACAGGGAGTTAGTGGCGGGTTCCTACAATGAGCAGTTCATC.

The genes are TRBV29-1 and TRBJ2-7, with TRBD1 identical over 7 bases. With V trimmed by 8 bases and J by 0 bases, 4 bases remained unmatched. CDR1 is SQVTM, CDR2 ANQGSEA, per germline. CDR3 length: 12 amino acids. The CDR3 region is CSYRDSSYEQYF. For the CDR3, the DNA is TGCAGCTACAGGGACAGCTCCTACGAGCAGTACTTC.

This clonotype was observed a handful of times. V is TRBV20-1 and J is TRBJ2-3; no definite D call. Germline V gene lookup returns CDR1 DFQATT and CDR2 SNEGSKA (reference sequence). V was pared by 8 bases and J by 4 bases, with 7 bases between. The CDR3 extends over 10 amino acids. The chain's CDR3 is CSPTADTQYF. The CDR3 DNA follows: TGCAGTCCCACCGCAGATACGCAGTATTTT.

The chain links TRBV12-3 or TRBV12-4 to TRBJ1-3; D unresolved. This CDR3 is 13 amino acids long. Deletions cut 7 bases from V and 0 bases from J, with 7 bases between. The CDR3 spells CASTDPSGNTIYF. The CDR3 DNA is TGTGCCAGCACCGACCCCTCTGGAAACACCATATATTTT.

The chain uses TRBV28 and TRBJ2-7; D remains ambiguous. Per germline, CDR1 MDHEN and CDR2 SYDVKM. V shed 1 base and J shed 6 bases, with 7 bases lying between them. The CDR3 is 12 residues long. As DNA, the CDR3 is TGTGCCAGCAGTTTATACAGACTCGAGCAGTACTTC. It yields the protein CASSLYRLEQYF.

This clonotype was found many times. This rearrangement joins TRBV24-1 to TRBJ2-7, with D tentatively TRBD1 (5 bases). Trimming cost V 7 bases and J 6 bases, with 15 bases left between them. Germline V gene lookup returns CDR1 KGHDR and CDR2 SFDVKD. The CDR3 loop spans 13 amino acids. The CDR3 bases are TGTGCCACCAGCGGATCAGGGCGTATCGAGCAGTACTTC. It is translated as CATSGSGRIEQYF.

This clonotype showed up just a few times. This chain joins TRBV6-1 and TRBJ2-1, with 11 bases that match TRBD2. The V and J ends lost 0 bases and 4 bases, in that order; junction bases with no gene match: 2. CDR3 length equals 16 residues. Germline CDR1 MNHNS, CDR2 SASEGT. CDR3 in DNA: TGTGCCAGCAGTGAAGCAAGACTAGCGGGGTACAATGAGCAGTTCTTC. It encodes CASSEARLAGYNEQFF.